Listed here are 15 T cell receptor beta chains from one sample, sequenced in a study of cytomegalovirus exposure and HLA in healthy donors. PCR primers comprised 60 Vbeta and 13 Jbeta primers. TCRdb's table, derived via immunoSEQ multiplex PCR, lists solely in-frame clones and lacks some. The data show some 110,000 clones, with around 10% seen just once and roughly 3% held by the top ten. Sequencing was done on a sample of PBMCs. These receptors were taken from a man aged 25 to 40 in good health and CMV-seronegative.

This clone has more than one count but fewer than ten. This sequence joins TRBV10-1 and TRBJ2-5, with 7 positions matching TRBD2. V trimming: 4 bases; J trimming: 3 bases; junction bases outside the gene matches: 2. The CDR3 runs to 13 residues. Germline CDR1 is WNHNN and CDR2 is SYGVQD (reference sequence). The CDR3 region is CASSGAGEETQYF. CDR3 in DNA: TGCGCCAGCAGTGGCGCGGGGGAAGAGACCCAGTACTTC.

This sequence joins TRBV18 and TRBJ1-2, with D maybe TRBD1 (6 bases). Trimming left V 6 bases short and J 6 bases short, with 23 bases between. The length of the CDR3 is 16 residues. Germline CDR1 KGHSH, CDR2 LQKENI. CDR3: CASSPTSVRGFDGYTF. CDR3 sequence (DNA): TGTGCCAGCTCGCCTACCAGTGTCAGGGGATTCGATGGCTACACCTTC.

This clone was seen a few times. The chain couples TRBV25-1 to TRBJ2-5, with 8 bases lining up with TRBD1. Trimming took 5 bases from V and 0 from J; bases not matched to a gene: 8. Germline V gene lookup returns CDR1 MGHDK and CDR2 SYGVNS. The CDR3 covers 16 residues. The CDR3 nucleotides read TGTGCCAGCAGTATATATGGACAGGGATACCAAGAGACCCAGTACTTC. It codes for CASSIYGQGYQETQYF.

A few counts support this clone. The V and J genes are TRBV7-2 and TRBJ2-4, with 11 bases that match TRBD1. Looked up from germline, CDR1 is SGHTA and CDR2 is FQGNSA. J was trimmed by 6 bases and V by 0 bases; bases with no gene match: 19. This CDR3 contains 21 residues. The CDR3 DNA reads as TGTGCCAGCAGCTTAGCCCTTCGAGGACAGGGGGCCATTCTGGGCCTAAACATTCAGTACTTC. Translation gives CASSLALRGQGAILGLNIQYF.

This clone was seen a handful of times. The chain combines TRBV11-2 with TRBJ2-4, with 8 bases that match TRBD2. Germline V gene sequence: CDR1 SGHAT, CDR2 FQNNGV. The CDR3 consists of 14 residues. The junction had 7 bases not matched to a gene; V was cut back by 6 bases and J by 6 bases. DNA for the CDR3: TGTGCCAGCAGGAAGACTAGCGAAGGAAACATTCAGTACTTC. It is translated as CASRKTSEGNIQYF.

This clone turned up a few times. J is TRBJ1-5 and V is TRBV2; 7 positions agree with TRBD1. The junction had 10 bases not matched to a gene; V was cut back by 6 bases and J by 2 bases. This CDR3 contains 16 residues. Germline CDR1 SNHLY, CDR2 FYNNEI. In DNA, the CDR3 is TGTGCCAGCAGAGAAACAGGGGCCCGCGGCAATCAGCCCCAGCATTTT. Translated: CASRETGARGNQPQHF.

This clone was found a few times. The chain combines TRBV27 with TRBJ2-7; 7 nucleotides agree with TRBD1. The CDR3 is made up of 16 amino acids. Germline V gene data show CDR1 as MNHEY and CDR2 as SMNVEV (reference sequence). Trimming at V came to 2 bases and at J to 4 bases, leaving 11 bases not matched to a gene. As DNA, the CDR3 is TGTGCCAGCAGTTTAACTGGGGACAGTATTGGGTACGAGCAGTACTTC. It is translated as CASSLTGDSIGYEQYF.

This clone was counted a few times. The chain links TRBV10-3 to TRBJ1-2; D not resolved. The V gene lost 3 bases and the J gene lost 1 base, with 9 bases spanning the gap. In germline, CDR1 is ENHRY, CDR2 SYGVKD. The CDR3 runs 14 residues. In DNA form, the CDR3 reads TGTGCCATCAGTGATAGTTCGATTAACTATGGCTACACCTTC. Residues: CAISDSSINYGYTF.

In this sample, this clone turned up a few times. The CDR3: CASSPGLAGGAGTQYF. The CDR3 DNA follows: TGTGCCAGCAGCCCAGGACTAGCGGGGGGTGCCGGGACCCAGTACTTC. V and J are TRBV9 and TRBJ2-5; 14 nucleotides line up with TRBD2. V shed 4 bases, J shed 7 bases, and the junction held 9 bases outside the gene matches. Germline lookup yields CDR1 SGDLS and CDR2 YYNGEE. CDR3 length equals 16 residues.

This chain joins TRBV12-5 and TRBJ2-7, with 10 bases matching TRBD2. After removal of 2 bases from V and 2 bases from J, the junction contained 6 bases not matched to a gene. This CDR3 is built from 16 residues. Germline V CDR1 and CDR2: LGHNT, FRNRAP. The CDR3 spells CASGLQLAGMPYEQYF. CDR3 bases: TGTGCTAGTGGTTTGCAACTAGCGGGAATGCCCTACGAGCAGTACTTC.

The rearrangement links TRBV10-3 to TRBJ2-7, with 9 bases matching TRBD2. Germline V CDR1 and CDR2: ENHRY, SYGVKD. V was pared by 6 bases and J by 5 bases, with 11 bases of the junction left unmatched. This CDR3 comprises 15 residues. The CDR3 here is CAIRKDLAGFNEQYF. For the CDR3, the DNA is TGTGCCATCAGAAAGGACCTAGCGGGGTTCAACGAGCAGTACTTC.

This clone was observed a few times. The CDR3 DNA reads as TGCAGCCCGTGGGGGCAAACACCCTCCTACGAGCAGTACTTC. This sequence encodes CSPWGQTPSYEQYF. This chain links TRBV29-1 with TRBJ2-7; D is perhaps TRBD1 (6 bases). V lost 8 bases and J 0 bases, leaving 17 bases between the germline ends. The CDR3 contains 14 residues. CDR1 is SQVTM and CDR2 is ANQGSEA in the germline V gene.

In this sample, this clone turned up a few times. The chain has TRBV2 and TRBJ2-7, with TRBD2 matching over 8 bases. Germline loops: CDR1 SNHLY, CDR2 FYNNEI. The ends lost 6 bases at V and 1 base at J; junction bases unmatched: 5. This CDR3 is built from 14 residues. CDR3 sequence reads: CASRVSGGSYEQYF. CDR3 nucleotide sequence: TGTGCCAGCAGAGTAAGCGGGGGTTCCTACGAGCAGTACTTC.

CDR3 DNA sequence: TGTGCCAGCAGCCAAGTGGGCGCGGTTAGCGGGAGAGAGGATACGCAGTATTTT. As protein: CASSQVGAVSGREDTQYF. The chain employs TRBV4-2 and TRBJ2-3; 9 nucleotides match TRBD2. V shed 1 base, J shed 6 bases, and the junction held 14 bases outside the gene matches. The CDR3 runs to 18 residues. The germline V gene has CDR1 LGHNA and CDR2 YNFKEQ.

This clone was counted between two and nine times. The genes are TRBV4-1 and TRBJ1-5; D unresolved. V was clipped by 3 bases and J by 6 bases, with 15 bases between them. The CDR3 extends over 15 amino acids. Per germline, CDR1 MGHRA and CDR2 YSYEKL. The CDR3 protein is CASSQPGSSSQPQHF. The CDR3 DNA reads TGCGCCAGCAGCCAGCCGGGATCTTCAAGTCAGCCCCAGCATTTT.